These 21 T cell receptor beta chains originate from one sample sequenced in a study of blood T cells in healthy people across ages. With a J-beta primer mix and a sample-barcoded 5' primer, a second PCR ran 7 to 11 cycles. TCRdb processed the 5' RACE reads anew with MiXCR; each CDR3 protein has one entry. The sample has approximately 1.5 million distinct CDR3 sequences; roughly two fifths are singletons. The specimen sequenced was blood. The receptor source for this set is a woman under 30 in good health.

This clonotype was observed a few times. This chain connects TRBV4-3 to TRBJ2-3; tentatively, D is TRBD2 (6 bases). This CDR3 has 13 amino acids. V lost 0 bases, J lost 11 bases, and 12 bases lay in between. Germline V gene data show CDR1 as LGHNA and CDR2 as YSLEER. The CDR3, as DNA: TGCGCCAGCAGCCAAGAGCGGGAAGGATGGCAGTATTTT. This gives the protein CASSQEREGWQYF.

The CDR3 loop is CASSSPGNNRETQYF. The CDR3 DNA reads TGTGCCAGCAGCTCCCCCGGAAATAATAGAGAGACCCAGTACTTC. The chain employs TRBV7-2 and TRBJ2-5; the D is unclear. Trimming took off 4 bases at V and 4 bases at J, with 16 bases between the two ends. In germline, CDR1 is SGHTA, CDR2 FQGNSA. The CDR3 is made up of 15 amino acids.

The rearrangement uses TRBV7-2 and TRBJ1-4; a weak D match, TRBD1 (5 bases). Germline V CDR1 and CDR2: SGHTA, FQGNSA. Trimming took off 1 base at V and 7 bases at J, with 13 bases between the two ends. This CDR3 contains 15 residues. The CDR3, as DNA: TGTGCCAGCAGCTTAGACCGGGGGAGTAGTGAAAAACTGTTTTTT. Translated, it gives CASSLDRGSSEKLFF.

J is TRBJ1-3 and V is TRBV4-2, with D unclear. Germline values: CDR1 LGHNA, CDR2 YNFKEQ. The V end lost 4 bases, the J end lost 1 base, and 11 bases lay between the germline ends. CDR3 length equals 15 residues. Here the CDR3 DNA reads TGTGCCAGCAGCCTCCAGAGAGAATCTGGAAACACCATATATTTT. This sequence encodes CASSLQRESGNTIYF.

The chain uses TRBV12-5 and TRBJ2-2; D perhaps matches TRBD1 (6 bases). V was shortened by 1 base and J by 4 bases, with 10 bases between the two germline ends. The length of the CDR3 is 15 residues. CDR1 and CDR2 from the germline V gene are LGHNT and FRNRAP. The CDR3 here is CASGLDGQITGELFF. Written as DNA, the CDR3 is TGTGCTAGTGGTTTGGATGGACAGATCACCGGGGAGCTGTTTTTT. Complete variable domain (other parts from reference TRBV12-5 and TRBJ2-2): DARVTQTPRHKVTEMGQEVTMRCQPILGHNTVFWYRQTMMQGLELLAYFRNRAPLDDSGMPKDRFSAEMPDATLATLKIQPSEPRDSAVYFCASGLDGQITGELFFGEGSRLTVL.

CDR3 coding DNA: TGCGCCAGTTCCCCCCGGGGGCCGCATGAGCAGTTCTTC. This codes for CASSPRGPHEQFF. V gene TRBV5-1 combines with J gene TRBJ2-1; D is tentatively TRBD1 or TRBD2 (6 bases each). Germline V lookup: CDR1 SGHRS, CDR2 YFSETQ. This CDR3 has 13 residues. V lost 8 bases to trimming and J lost 8 bases, with 17 bases between them. Looking up the rest from reference TRBV5-1 and TRBJ2-1 gives the full variable domain: KAGVTQTPRYLIKTRGQQVTLSCSPISGHRSVSWYQQTPGQGLQFLFEYFSETQRNKGNFPGRFSGRQFSNSRSEMNVSTLELGDSALYLCASSPRGPHEQFFGPGTRLTVL.

This rearrangement joins TRBV13 to TRBJ1-3; no firm D call. The germline gives CDR1 PRHDT, CDR2 FYEKMQ (reference sequence). This CDR3 is built from 18 residues. V was cut by 5 bases and J by 1 base, with 21 bases left in between. CDR3 nucleotide sequence: TGTGCCAGCAGCCCAGGACGGAGTGGTACATTTTCTGGAAACACCATATATTTT. Protein: CASSPGRSGTFSGNTIYF.

The chain uses TRBV20-1 and TRBJ2-5; 11 bases agree with TRBD2. CDR3 length equals 15 residues. Trimming removed 7 bases from V and 11 bases from J; junction bases left unmatched: 18. Per the germline V gene, CDR1 is DFQATT and CDR2 is SNEGSKA (reference sequence). The CDR3 DNA follows: TGCAGTGTACATGCCGCTAGCGGGGGGAACAATGAGCAGTACTTC. This translates into CSVHAASGGNNEQYF.

For this clonotype: One base away lies a much larger clone, so this may be a sequencing read error. The rearrangement uses TRBV7-2 and TRBJ2-7; D unclear. Trimming cost V 2 bases and J 7 bases, with 12 bases left between them. Germline loops: CDR1 SGHTA, CDR2 FQGNSA. The CDR3 length is 13 residues. CDR3 nucleotides: TGTGCCAGCAGCTTAACTTCGGCCAGTGAGCAGTACTTC. This sequence encodes CASSLTSASEQYF.

This clonotype has only a few counts. This chain joins TRBV21-1 and TRBJ2-3; TRBD1, the table's D call, was not compared with the DNA. TRBV21-1 is a pseudogene locus. The CDR3 sequence is 14 residues long. The CDR3 loop reads CASSKPGGGDTQYF. The CDR3 DNA sequence: TGTGCCAGCAGCAAGCCGGGCGGGGGGGATACGCAGTATTTT.

The sample holds many counts of this clonotype. V gene TRBV12-3 or TRBV12-4 combines with J gene TRBJ2-1; tentatively, D is TRBD1 (6 bases). V dropped 4 bases and J dropped 1 base, with 8 bases sitting between them. The CDR3 is 14 amino acids. CDR3 sequence: CASSSGTSYNEQFF. The DNA for the CDR3 is TGTGCCAGCAGTTCAGGGACATCCTACAATGAGCAGTTCTTC.

The V gene is TRBV6-5, the J gene TRBJ1-1; D possibly corresponds to TRBD1 (5 bases). Germline V gene lookup returns CDR1 MNHEY and CDR2 SVGAGI. This CDR3 has 13 residues. V was cut by 7 bases and J by 2 bases, with 11 bases left in between. The CDR3 DNA reads as TGTGCCAGCAACCGCGGACACAACACTGAAGCTTTCTTT. Residues: CASNRGHNTEAFF.

The chain couples TRBV28 to TRBJ1-5, with 7 bases identical to TRBD1. The CDR3 runs 16 residues. Germline assignment: CDR1 MDHEN and CDR2 SYDVKM. V shed 5 bases, J shed 4 bases, and the junction held 11 bases outside the gene matches. CDR3 DNA sequence: TGTGCCAGCAGTATCGCTCTGAGACAGGGTAATCAGCCCCAGCATTTT. Translating it yields CASSIALRQGNQPQHF.

The chain joins TRBV21-1 to TRBJ2-7; the table's TRBD1 call for D was not verified on the DNA. TRBV21-1 has pseudogene status. The CDR3 contains 15 residues. CDR3 in amino acids: CASSLPQGSPYEQYF. The CDR3 nucleotides are TGTGCCAGCAGCCTACCACAGGGGAGCCCCTACGAGCAGTACTTC.

This clonotype came up a few times. CDR3 DNA sequence: TGCGCCAGCAGTCTTGCTCCGACAGGGGGTCAAGAGACCCAGTACTTC. It codes for CASSLAPTGGQETQYF. The chain carries TRBV5-1 and TRBJ2-5; 9 nucleotides agree with TRBD1. The V segment lost 5 bases and the J segment 2 bases; nucleotides outside the gene matches: 10. Looked up from germline, CDR1 is SGHRS and CDR2 is YFSETQ. The CDR3 sequence is 16 residues long.

The V call is TRBV7-3, the J call TRBJ2-3; D call uncertain. This CDR3 is 15 amino acids long. CDR1 is SGHTA, CDR2 FQGTGA, per germline. V was clipped by 6 bases and J by 0 bases, with 13 bases between them. The CDR3 protein is CASSSVAGSTDTQYF. For the CDR3, the DNA is TGTGCCAGCAGTTCTGTGGCCGGGAGCACAGATACGCAGTATTTT.

This clonotype has a handful of counts. This chain uses TRBV7-2 with TRBJ2-7; 11 bases match TRBD2. Germline V CDR1 and CDR2: SGHTA, FQGNSA. Trimming at V came to 6 bases and at J to 4 bases, leaving 5 bases not matched to a gene. This CDR3 is built from 14 residues. CDR3 loop: CASSSSGRRYEQYF. The CDR3, as DNA: TGTGCCAGCAGTTCTAGCGGGAGGCGGTACGAGCAGTACTTC.

This chain uses TRBV21-1 with TRBJ2-1; the table's D call, TRBD1, was not checked against the DNA. TRBV21-1 corresponds to a pseudogene. The CDR3 has 17 amino acids. The DNA of the CDR3 is TGTGCCAGCAGCGGACAACCCCCAGTGAGTTGGGCCAATGAGCAGTTCTTC. This gives the protein CASSGQPPVSWANEQFF.

The sample holds a few counts of this clonotype. The chain is built from TRBV29-1 and TRBJ2-1, with D tentatively TRBD1 (5 bases). Germline V gene lookup returns CDR1 SQVTM and CDR2 ANQGSEA. Trimming shortened V by 6 bases and J by 0 bases, and 15 bases separated the two germline ends. The CDR3 loop spans 15 amino acids. CDR3 amino acids: CSVKGWVSSYNEQFF. The CDR3 DNA follows: TGCAGCGTCAAGGGGTGGGTAAGCTCCTACAATGAGCAGTTCTTC.

This chain joins TRBV27 and TRBJ2-7, with no clear D. CDR3 size: 14 residues. V dropped 0 bases and J dropped 2 bases, with 8 bases sitting between them. Germline assignment: CDR1 MNHEY and CDR2 SMNVEV (reference sequence). The chain's CDR3 is CASSLSDETYEQYF. DNA for the CDR3: TGTGCCAGCAGTTTATCGGACGAAACCTACGAGCAGTACTTC.

The chain couples TRBV20-1 to TRBJ2-5, with D perhaps given as TRBD1 or TRBD2 (6 bases each). The germline V and J ends were trimmed by 3 bases and 5 bases, with 19 bases remaining between them. CDR3 size: 15 residues. Germline loops: CDR1 DFQATT, CDR2 SNEGSKA (reference sequence). The CDR3 bases are TGCAGTGCTAGGCCCCTCACGGGGGCGCGGGAGACCCAGTACTTC. It is translated as CSARPLTGARETQYF.